In its sample, the clone carrying this T cell receptor (beta chain) was seen a few times. The antigen remains undetermined. This specimen belongs to a study of early T cells in non-severe SARS-CoV-2 infection. Across the study: Sequenced bulk RNA came from whole blood that was unsorted, and chains were unpaired. Findings of the study overall: Database matching using VDJdb favored anti-spike CD8 responses, with private and CD4 specificities left missing.

In germline, CDR1 is MGHRA, CDR2 YSYEKL. This CDR3 is built from 13 residues. The germline V and J ends were trimmed by 8 bases and 5 bases, with 13 bases remaining between them. Using its own MiXCR run on the 5' RACE reads, TCRdb lists one record per CDR3 protein. This sample has some 50,000 distinct CDR3 sequences; 7.5% to 9.5% occur once, and the top ten carry around 3.7%. The source of this sequence is an adult who was a healthcare worker with PCR-confirmed SARS-CoV-2 infection or an uninfected control (not recorded which). This chain uses TRBV4-1 with TRBJ2-1; weak D call: TRBD1 (7 bases). Sequences were derived from whole blood, sampled at baseline. Here the CDR3 reads CASRARGDNEQFF. CDR3 DNA: TGCGCCAGCCGAGCCAGGGGGGACAATGAGCAGTTCTTC.